A selection of T cell receptor beta chains follows, all from one sample in a study of T cell responses to AZD1222 COVID-19 vaccine. Libraries were prepared by immunoSEQ multiplex PCR; TCRdb keeps only in-frame clonotypes and omits some of them. Among some 62,000 clones listed, about 70% were seen once. The sequencing used peripheral blood, collected on day 0 of AZD1222 vaccination. The receptor source for this set is an adult in good health. Each CDR3 is given with its conserved first and last residue. Fields, in order: J gene, V gene, clone size, D gene, CDR3 DNA, CDR3 protein. A D gene is named only where the DNA matches it firmly. Size values are once, few and many counts, or a class for expanded clones, and some rows have none.

>TRBJ2-2|TRBV2|NA|TRBD1
TGTGCCAGCTCTCCACGGACAGGGCATACCGGGGAGCTGTTTTTT
CASSPRTGHTGELFF
>TRBJ1-1|TRBV3-1/TRBV3-2|few|NA
TGTGCCAGCAGCCAACGACAGACGAACACTGAAGCTTTCTTT
CASSQRQTNTEAFF
>TRBJ2-7|TRBV28|NA|NA
TGTGCCATCATGGACGGCTACGAGCAGTACTTC
CAIMDGYEQYF
>TRBJ1-3|TRBV5-6|NA|NA
TGTGCCAGCAGCTTGGCGGGGTGGGCTGGAAACACCATATATTTT
CASSLAGWAGNTIYF
>TRBJ1-2|TRBV29-1|NA|NA
TGCAGCGTTGAAAAGGGGACAAGTAACTATGGCTACACCTTC
CSVEKGTSNYGYTF
>TRBJ2-7|TRBV5-1|NA|NA
TGCGCCAGCAGCTTGGAGGCTATTCGGGACGAGCAGTACTTC
CASSLEAIRDEQYF
>TRBJ2-7|TRBV27|NA|NA
TGTGCCAGCAGTTTAGGACGGGCCTACGAGCAGTACTTC
CASSLGRAYEQYF
>TRBJ2-7|TRBV13|few|NA
TGTGCCAGCAGCTCGACAGATTGGCACCCCTACGAGCAGTACTTC
CASSSTDWHPYEQYF
>TRBJ1-6|TRBV19|NA|NA
TGTGCCAGTAGGGCCCAGGGAACTGAAGGAAATTCACCCCTCCACTTT
CASRAQGTEGNSPLHF
>TRBJ1-1|TRBV11-3|NA|TRBD1
TGTGCCAGCAGCCCGGGACAGGGGAACACTGAAGCTTTCTTT
CASSPGQGNTEAFF
>TRBJ2-3|TRBV12-3/TRBV12-4|NA|NA
TGTGCCAGCAGTTTTGGATCAGATACGCAGTATTTT
CASSFGSDTQYF
>TRBJ1-1|TRBV4-3|NA|NA
TGCGCCAGCAGCCAAGATATTGAGAGCACTGAAGCTTTCTTT
CASSQDIESTEAFF
>TRBJ2-3|TRBV10-3|NA|TRBD1
TGTGCCATCAGTGAGAATATTCTGGCGGACAGGGACGGTACAGATACGCAGTATTTT
CAISENILADRDGTDTQYF
>TRBJ2-5|TRBV30|NA|TRBD2
TGTGCCTGGAGTCGTTTTAGCGGGGGCGTTGGGACCCAGTACTTC
CAWSRFSGGVGTQYF
>TRBJ2-7|TRBV3-1/TRBV3-2|NA|TRBD1
TGTGCCAGCAGCCCCCAGGGGGAGAGCTCCTACGAGCAGTACTTC
CASSPQGESSYEQYF
>TRBJ1-6|TRBV18|NA|TRBD1
TGTGCCAGCTCAACCGGGACAGGGAACTCACCCCTCCACTTT
CASSTGTGNSPLHF
>TRBJ1-2|TRBV27|NA|NA
TGTGCCAGCAGTTTGGGGCCGATCTATGGCTACACCTTC
CASSLGPIYGYTF
>TRBJ2-7|TRBV9|NA|NA
TGTGCCAGCAGCGGCACAGGGAAGTCCTACGAGCAGTACTTC
CASSGTGKSYEQYF
>TRBJ2-1|TRBV20-1|NA|TRBD2
TGCAGTGCTAGTCCTAGCGGGGCCGACTCCTACAATGAGCAGTTCTTC
CSASPSGADSYNEQFF
>TRBJ1-1|TRBV28|few|NA
TGTGCCAGCAGTTTAAGCCAGCTATCTGGCACTGAAGCTTTCTTT
CASSLSQLSGTEAFF
>TRBJ1-1|TRBV19|NA|NA
TGTGCCAGTAGTATTGTCGACACAATGAACACTGAAGCTTTCTTT
CASSIVDTMNTEAFF
>TRBJ2-3|TRBV6-5|NA|TRBD2
TGTGCCAGCAGGACGGGGGGGGCCACAGATACGCAGTATTTT
CASRTGGATDTQYF
>TRBJ2-7|TRBV4-3|NA|NA
TGCGCCAGCAGCCAGGGGACCTGGGGGTCCTCCTACGAGCAGTACTTC
CASSQGTWGSSYEQYF
>TRBJ2-3|TRBV28|NA|NA
TGTGCCAGCAGTTTCGGGACAACATTTACCAATACGCAGTATTTT
CASSFGTTFTNTQYF
>TRBJ2-4|TRBV19|NA|TRBD1
TGTGCCAGTAGTATGACAGGGTACGGGGCCAAAAACATTCAGTACTTC
CASSMTGYGAKNIQYF
>TRBJ1-1|TRBV18|NA|NA
TGTGCCAGCTCGGAGGACATGAACACTGAAGCTTTCTTT
CASSEDMNTEAFF
>TRBJ2-5|TRBV5-1|NA|TRBD1
TGCGCCAGCAGCTTAACAGGACAGGCTCAAGAGACCCAGTACTTC
CASSLTGQAQETQYF
>TRBJ1-3|TRBV6-1|NA|NA
TGTGCCAGCAGTGAAGACTGGGGGACCATATATTTT
CASSEDWGTIYF
>TRBJ2-7|TRBV5-1|NA|NA
TGCGCCAGCACCCCGGGGGAGTTGTCCTACGAGCAGTACTTC
CASTPGELSYEQYF
>TRBJ1-5|TRBV5-5|NA|NA
TGTGCCAGCAGCTTGGAAGGGAGCGATCAGCCCCAGCATTTT
CASSLEGSDQPQHF
>TRBJ1-1|TRBV3-1/TRBV3-2|NA|TRBD1
TGTGCCAGCAGCCAAGGGGCAGGGGGCTATGAAGCTTTCTTT
CASSQGAGGYEAFF
>TRBJ1-5|TRBV7-2|NA|NA
TGTGCCAGCAGCCACAGGGTCGGAAGCAATCAGCCCCAGCATTTT
CASSHRVGSNQPQHF
>TRBJ1-3|TRBV28|NA|NA
TGTGCCAGCAGTTTTGGTAGTACCTCTGGAAACACCATATATTTT
CASSFGSTSGNTIYF
>TRBJ1-6|TRBV3-1/TRBV3-2|few|TRBD1
TGTGCCAGCAGCCTGGGACAGGATTCACCCCTCCACTTT
CASSLGQDSPLHF
>TRBJ2-3|TRBV12-3/TRBV12-4|NA|NA
TGTGCCAGCAGTACAGGAGGCACAGATACGCAGTATTTT
CASSTGGTDTQYF
>TRBJ2-3|TRBV29-1|NA|TRBD1
TGCAGCGCGGGACAGGGGGCGGATACGCAGTATTTT
CSAGQGADTQYF
>TRBJ2-1|TRBV24-1|NA|TRBD1
TGTGCCACCGGACAGGGATCCTACAATGAGCAGTTCTTC
CATGQGSYNEQFF
>TRBJ1-4|TRBV4-1|NA|NA
TGCGCCAGCAGCCAACCTCTCCGGACCTTGAATGAAAAACTGTTTTTT
CASSQPLRTLNEKLFF
>TRBJ2-3|TRBV5-4|NA|TRBD2
TGTGCCAGCAGTTCCGGGACTAGCGGGGGGGCTAGGCAGTATTTT
CASSSGTSGGARQYF
>TRBJ1-4|TRBV7-9|few|NA
TGTGCCAGCAGCCCAGGGGTAGAAAAACTGTTTTTT
CASSPGVEKLFF
>TRBJ1-4|TRBV19|NA|NA
TGTGCCAGTAGTATAGGGGAGGGGAGTGAAAAACTGTTTTTT
CASSIGEGSEKLFF
>TRBJ2-3|TRBV6-1|NA|NA
TGTGCCAGCAGTGAAATCTCTATCACAGATACGCAGTATTTT
CASSEISITDTQYF
>TRBJ1-2|TRBV19|NA|NA
TGTGCCAGTACCGGGGAAACTAACTATGGCTACACCTTC
CASTGETNYGYTF
>TRBJ2-2|TRBV7-2|few|NA
TGTGCCAGCAGCCCCAGGGGGGGGAACACCGGGGAGCTGTTTTTT
CASSPRGGNTGELFF
>TRBJ2-3|TRBV18|NA|NA
TGTGCCAGCTCACGCACGGTTAGCCGACCCACAGATACGCAGTATTTT
CASSRTVSRPTDTQYF
>TRBJ1-1|TRBV29-1|NA|NA
TGCAGCGTTCGGACCGGACTGAACACTGAAGCTTTCTTT
CSVRTGLNTEAFF
>TRBJ2-1|TRBV4-3|few|NA
TGCGCCAGCAGCCACAGGAGCTCCTACAATGAGCAGTTCTTC
CASSHRSSYNEQFF